A selection of T cell receptor beta chains follows, all from one sample in a study of cytomegalovirus exposure and HLA in healthy donors. Measured with immunoSEQ multiplex PCR; TCRdb has only the in-frame clones, and not every one. The sample records approximately 150,000 clones, about 72% being singletons. The sequencing input was PBMCs. These receptors came from a man in his 60s in good health and CMV-seronegative. Each CDR3 is given with its conserved first and last residue. Fields, in order: D gene, V gene, clone size, J gene, CDR3 DNA, CDR3 protein. A D gene is named only where the DNA matches it firmly. Size is stated for part of the rows, as once, few or many counts, or as a class when the clone is expanded.

D: .; V: TRBV6-1; size: .; J: TRBJ1-2; DNA: TGTGCCAGCAGCGGCCTGGGGGCCTATGGCTACACCTTC; CDR3: CASSGLGAYGYTF
D: .; V: TRBV2; size: .; J: TRBJ2-2; DNA: TGTGCCAGCAGTGAGGGCAGGGTCCCCGTACGGGTCGGGGAGCTGTTTTTT; CDR3: CASSEGRVPVRVGELFF
D: TRBD2; V: TRBV9; size: .; J: TRBJ2-5; DNA: TGTGCCAGCAGCCAGGGGGCTAGCGGGAGGGGACAAGAGACCCAGTACTTC; CDR3: CASSQGASGRGQETQYF
D: .; V: TRBV29-1; size: .; J: TRBJ2-2; DNA: TGCAGCGTTGTCGGTACCGTCGGGGAGCTGTTTTTT; CDR3: CSVVGTVGELFF
D: TRBD2; V: TRBV10-3; size: once; J: TRBJ2-1; DNA: TGTGCCATCAGTAGTAGCGGGAGTAGCGATGAGCAGTTCTTC; CDR3: CAISSSGSSDEQFF
D: TRBD1; V: TRBV5-6; size: once; J: TRBJ2-1; DNA: TGTGCCAGCAGCAGGACAGGGGTGAATGAGCAGTTCTTC; CDR3: CASSRTGVNEQFF
D: .; V: TRBV6-1; size: .; J: TRBJ2-7; DNA: TGTGCCAGCAGTGGTGCAGGGGCGTATATGAGGGAGCAGTACTTC; CDR3: CASSGAGAYMREQYF
D: TRBD2; V: TRBV7-9; size: .; J: TRBJ2-5; DNA: TGTTCCAGCAGCTTAGTGCTAGCGGGAGAGGGGGAGACCCAGTACTTC; CDR3: CSSSLVLAGEGETQYF
D: TRBD1; V: TRBV18; size: .; J: TRBJ1-5; DNA: TGTGCCAGCTCTCTGACAGGGGATAGCAATCAGCCCCAGCATTTT; CDR3: CASSLTGDSNQPQHF
D: .; V: TRBV2; size: .; J: TRBJ2-5; DNA: TGTGCCAGCAGTGAATGGGCCCAAGAGACCCAGTACTTC; CDR3: CASSEWAQETQYF
D: TRBD1; V: TRBV11-2; size: .; J: TRBJ2-1; DNA: TGTGCCAGCAGCTTAGTTGGACAGGGGAAGAATGAGCAGTTCTTC; CDR3: CASSLVGQGKNEQFF
D: TRBD1; V: TRBV12-5; size: .; J: TRBJ2-3; DNA: TGTGCTAGTGGGAGACAGGGGATCACAGATACGCAGTATTTT; CDR3: CASGRQGITDTQYF
D: TRBD2; V: TRBV7-2; size: .; J: TRBJ2-7; DNA: TGTGCCAGCAGCTTAGCGGGACTAGCGGGGTTTTACGAGCAGTACTTC; CDR3: CASSLAGLAGFYEQYF
D: TRBD1; V: TRBV7-9; size: once; J: TRBJ1-6; DNA: TGTGCCAGCAGCCCCCCTCTGGACAGGGGGCGAGCACCCCTCCACTTT; CDR3: CASSPPLDRGRAPLHF
D: TRBD1; V: TRBV28; size: .; J: TRBJ1-4; DNA: TGTGCCAGCAGTACCCCGGACAGGGATACAGCTAATGAAAAACTGTTTTTT; CDR3: CASSTPDRDTANEKLFF
D: .; V: TRBV7-6; size: .; J: TRBJ1-1; DNA: TGTGCCAGCAGCTTAGTGGAGACTGAAGCTTTCTTT; CDR3: CASSLVETEAFF
D: TRBD2; V: TRBV18; size: few; J: TRBJ2-1; DNA: TGTGCCAGCTCACGCCCCTTAGCGGGAGGGAGGAATGAGCAGTTCTTC; CDR3: CASSRPLAGGRNEQFF
D: TRBD2; V: TRBV7-3; size: .; J: TRBJ2-5; DNA: TGTGCCAGCAGCCCCCCCCGGGAGGGGTCCCAAGAGACCCAGTACTTC; CDR3: CASSPPREGSQETQYF
D: TRBD1; V: TRBV30; size: .; J: TRBJ2-5; DNA: TGTGCCTGGAGTACCGGACAGGGGAGGGCAGAGACCCAGTACTTC; CDR3: CAWSTGQGRAETQYF
D: .; V: TRBV7-7; size: .; J: TRBJ2-1; DNA: TGTGCCAGCAGCTTAGGTCAGGGGTCACACAATGAGCAGTTCTTC; CDR3: CASSLGQGSHNEQFF
D: TRBD2; V: TRBV5-5; size: .; J: TRBJ2-2; DNA: TGTGCCAGCAGCCCTTTTAGGGGCAGGGAGGGCACCGGGGAGCTGTTTTTT; CDR3: CASSPFRGREGTGELFF
D: TRBD2; V: TRBV29-1; size: .; J: TRBJ2-1; DNA: TGCAGCGTTGGCGTAGCGGGAGTCAAGAACAATGAGCAGTTCTTC; CDR3: CSVGVAGVKNNEQFF